The 31 T cell receptor beta chains below come from one sample, sequenced in a study of regulatory T cells in long-lasting Graves disease. Arm-PCR of CDR3 regions with iRepertoire HTBI primers generated TCR beta libraries. TCRdb reprocessed the multiplex PCR reads via MiXCR and lists one record per CDR3 protein. The sample includes about 400,000 distinct CDR3 sequences, less than 25% of them seen just once. Indicated time point: persistent/refractory GD, antithyroid drugs over 5 years with positive TRAb. With RNA extracted from PBMCs as input, the TCR library was made. The specimen was peripheral blood mononuclear cells (PBMCs), collected when the disease was refractory, from a patient treated with antithyroid drugs. These receptors were taken from a female donor with Graves disease.

This clonotype was detected a few times. The chain employs TRBV3-1 and TRBJ2-7, with 7 bases lining up with TRBD2. V lost 3 bases to trimming and J lost 4 bases; unmatched junction nucleotides: 6. Per germline, CDR1 LGHDT and CDR2 YNNKEL (reference sequence). The CDR3 is made up of 14 amino acids. The CDR3 spells CASSHSGEAYEQYF. The CDR3, as DNA: TGTGCCAGCAGCCACAGCGGGGAGGCGTACGAGCAGTACTTC.

This clonotype was seen at least ten times. This chain links TRBV15 with TRBJ2-2; TRBD2 matches 10 bases. CDR3 size: 15 residues. Germline V gives CDR1 LNHNV, CDR2 YYDKDF (reference sequence). Losses at the gene ends were 2 bases for V and 4 bases for J; bases not matched to a gene: 1. This chain's CDR3 is CATSRLAGGTGELFF. DNA for the CDR3: TGTGCCACCAGCAGATTAGCGGGAGGCACCGGGGAGCTGTTTTTT.

The gene calls are TRBV12-3 or TRBV12-4 and TRBJ1-5, with a weak D call TRBD1 (6 bases). With 6 bases removed from V and 0 bases from J, the gap between germline ends came to 12 bases. The CDR3 consists of 15 residues. This CDR3 reads CASSHGQTSNQPQHF. The CDR3 DNA reads TGTGCCAGCAGCCACGGACAGACTAGCAATCAGCCCCAGCATTTT.

This clonotype was found many times. V is TRBV6-1 and J is TRBJ1-1; D is unclear. V was shortened by 2 bases and J by 5 bases, with 12 bases between the two germline ends. The V gene's germline CDR1 is MNHNS and CDR2 SASEGT. The CDR3 contains 14 residues. The DNA for the CDR3 is TGTGCCAGCAGTGAAAAGCCGCTGGAGACTGAAGCTTTCTTT. It specifies CASSEKPLETEAFF.

This chain links TRBV2 with TRBJ1-3; 8 nucleotides line up with TRBD1. This CDR3 contains 15 residues. V trimming: 1 base; J trimming: 1 base; junction bases outside the gene matches: 0. The germline gives CDR1 SNHLY, CDR2 FYNNEI. The CDR3 reads CASSEDRGSGNTIYF. In DNA, the CDR3 is TGTGCCAGCAGTGAAGACAGGGGGTCTGGAAACACCATATATTTT.

This clonotype was recorded many times. CDR3 loop: CSARDHYGYTF. Here the CDR3 DNA reads TGCAGTGCTAGAGATCATTATGGCTACACCTTC. V and J are TRBV20-1 and TRBJ1-2; no clear D. Germline V gene lookup returns CDR1 DFQATT and CDR2 SNEGSKA (reference sequence). With 0 bases removed from V and 5 bases from J, the gap between germline ends came to 4 bases. The length of the CDR3 is 11 residues.

This clonotype was seen ten or more times. The chain links TRBV2 to TRBJ1-5; D is perhaps TRBD1 (6 bases). This CDR3 is 16 amino acids long. V was pared by 3 bases and J by 0 bases, with 12 bases between. Germline V gene data show CDR1 as SNHLY and CDR2 as FYNNEI. The CDR3 DNA reads as TGTGCCAGCAGTGACCCCCACAGGGATAGCAATCAGCCCCAGCATTTT. Its translation: CASSDPHRDSNQPQHF.

The J gene is TRBJ1-2, the V gene TRBV19, with 8 bases aligning to TRBD1. Losses at the gene ends were 5 bases for V and 7 bases for J; bases not matched to a gene: 6. The germline V gene has CDR1 LNHDA and CDR2 SQIVND (reference sequence). The CDR3 consists of 13 residues. This CDR3 reads CASSAGGSSGYTF. The CDR3 nucleotides read TGTGCCAGTAGTGCAGGGGGCTCGTCTGGCTACACCTTC.

This clonotype has a count of ten or more. The chain combines TRBV12-3 or TRBV12-4 with TRBJ2-7; TRBD2 agrees at 13 bases. The CDR3 runs 15 residues. V shed 6 bases and J 5 bases; nucleotides not matched to a gene: 7. The DNA of the CDR3 is TGTGCCAGCAGCCCTAGGGGGACTAGCGGGAACGAGCAGTACTTC. This gives the protein CASSPRGTSGNEQYF.

This clonotype was seen ten or more times. This chain connects TRBV7-2 to TRBJ1-3; 7 nucleotides match TRBD1. V lost 5 bases and J lost 4; bases outside the gene matches: 11. The CDR3 has 16 residues. CDR1 and CDR2 (germline): SGHTA, FQGNSA. CDR3 DNA: TGTGCCAGCAGCCGAACCGGGACAGCCACGGGAAACACCATATATTTT. Amino acids: CASSRTGTATGNTIYF.

In its sample, this clonotype was seen many times. The V gene is TRBV25-1, the J gene TRBJ2-7; 7 nucleotides match TRBD1. This CDR3 has 16 residues. Germline CDR1 and CDR2: MGHDK and SYGVNS. V lost 3 bases and J lost 5; bases outside the gene matches: 13. The CDR3 coding sequence is TGTGCCAGCAGTGATAGTACTTCGACAGGGCTCGACGAGCAGTACTTC. This gives the protein CASSDSTSTGLDEQYF.

On this clonotype itself: One end of the junction varies from germline; a read error may be responsible. V usage is TRBV3-1 and J usage is TRBJ1-3; tentative D call: TRBD1 (5 bases). This CDR3 has 14 amino acids. Per germline, CDR1 LGHDT and CDR2 YNNKEL (reference sequence). CDR3 sequence reads: CASSQDSTGITIYF. The CDR3 DNA sequence: TGTGCCAGCAGCCAAGACAGCACAGGAATCACCATATATTTT. Full variable domain (rest looked up from reference TRBV3-1 and TRBJ1-3): DTAVSQTPKYLVTQMGNDKSIKCEQNLGHDTMYWYKQDSKKFLKIMFSYNNKELIINETVPNRFSPKSPDKAHLNLHINSLELGDSAVYFCASSQDSTGITIYFGEGSWLTVV.

The chain employs TRBV7-9 and TRBJ2-1, with 8 bases lining up with TRBD1. CDR1 and CDR2 (germline): SEHNR, FQNEAQ (reference sequence). The length of the CDR3 is 15 residues. J lost 7 bases, V lost 5 bases, and 10 bases had no gene match. The CDR3 reads CASSPGGQGRNEQFF. DNA of the CDR3: TGTGCCAGCAGCCCGGGCGGACAGGGTAGGAATGAGCAGTTCTTC.

This clonotype was observed many times. J is TRBJ2-2 and V is TRBV5-1, with TRBD1 matching 9 bases. Germline CDR1 reads SGHRS; CDR2 reads YFSETQ. The CDR3 is 15 amino acids. Trimming removed 2 bases from V and 3 bases from J; junction bases left unmatched: 2. The CDR3 region is CASSLQGADTGELFF. The DNA of the CDR3 is TGCGCCAGCAGCTTACAGGGGGCTGACACCGGGGAGCTGTTTTTT.

Notes on this clonotype: Just one base apart from a much larger clone, this may be a read error. V usage is TRBV7-2 and J usage is TRBJ1-1, with 8 bases aligning to TRBD1. The CDR3 totals 15 residues. The trim removed 5 bases at V and 3 bases at J, leaving 8 bases unmatched. Germline V gives CDR1 SGHTA, CDR2 FQGNSA. CDR3 in DNA: TGTGCCAGCAGCCCTCGGGACAGGATTGACACTGAAGCTTTCTTT. Translating gives CASSPRDRIDTEAFF.

This sequence joins TRBV2 and TRBJ2-3; 8 bases fit TRBD2. After removal of 5 bases from V and 5 bases from J, the junction contained 18 bases not matched to a gene. The length of the CDR3 is 18 residues. Germline V gene sequence: CDR1 SNHLY, CDR2 FYNNEI. The CDR3 DNA follows: TGTGCCAGCAGTAAGACTATTCGGAGAGCGGGAGTGGGAGATACGCAGTATTTT. It yields the protein CASSKTIRRAGVGDTQYF.

This chain joins TRBV12-3 or TRBV12-4 and TRBJ1-5, with 8 bases fitting TRBD1. The CDR3 extends over 14 amino acids. The J segment lost 6 bases and the V segment lost 7 bases, leaving 8 bases of the junction unmatched. In DNA form, the CDR3 reads TGTGCCAGCACCCTCCAGGGGGCGGCTCAGCCCCAGCATTTT. The encoded protein is CASTLQGAAQPQHF.

The rearrangement joins TRBV29-1 to TRBJ2-7; 7 bases line up with TRBD2. This CDR3 is 14 amino acids long. Germline loops: CDR1 SQVTM, CDR2 ANQGSEA. With V trimmed by 2 bases and J by 2 bases, 6 bases remained unmatched. The CDR3 region is CSVEPGTNTYEQYF. As DNA, the CDR3 is TGCAGCGTTGAACCCGGGACTAATACCTACGAGCAGTACTTC.

The chain is built from TRBV5-6 and TRBJ1-6; 7 bases match TRBD1. The CDR3 sequence is 15 residues long. V trimming: 2 bases; J trimming: 10 bases; junction bases outside the gene matches: 9. CDR1 and CDR2 from the germline V gene are SGHDT and YYEEEE. The DNA for the CDR3 is TGTGCCAGCAGCTTCAAAACAGGGGCACGCTCACCCCTCCACTTT. Residues: CASSFKTGARSPLHF. Looking up the rest from reference TRBV5-6 and TRBJ1-6 gives the full variable domain: DAGVTQSPTHLIKTRGQQVTLRCSPKSGHDTVSWYQQALGQGPQFIFQYYEEEERQRGNFPDRFSGHQFPNYSSELNVNALLLGDSALYLCASSFKTGARSPLHFGNGTRLTVT.

This clonotype was found a few times. The chain carries TRBV24-1 and TRBJ2-3; D uncertain. The CDR3 runs 14 residues. CDR1 KGHDR and CDR2 SFDVKD come from the germline V gene. Trimming shortened V by 2 bases and J by 8 bases, and 13 bases separated the two germline ends. The CDR3 DNA reads TGTGCCACCAGTGATTCTGGTCGTGATGGTACGCAGTATTTT. Encoded protein: CATSDSGRDGTQYF.

This clonotype has ten or more counts. V is TRBV29-1 and J is TRBJ2-7; either TRBD1 or TRBD2 may supply D (7 bases each). The germline CDR1 and CDR2 sequences are SQVTM and ANQGSEA. Trimming cost V 4 bases and J 2 bases, with 12 bases left between them. The CDR3 consists of 13 residues. The CDR3 sequence: CSVARGGTYEQYF. The CDR3, as DNA: TGCAGCGTTGCCAGGGGGGGTACCTACGAGCAGTACTTC.

This clonotype was picked up a small number of times. The chain joins TRBV15 to TRBJ2-2, with D tentatively TRBD1 (5 bases). Trimming cost V 2 bases and J 0 bases, with 10 bases left between them. This CDR3 is 16 amino acids long. Germline assignment: CDR1 LNHNV and CDR2 YYDKDF (reference sequence). Here the CDR3 reads CATSRQGITNTGELFF. In DNA form, the CDR3 reads TGTGCCACCAGCAGACAGGGTATTACGAACACCGGGGAGCTGTTTTTT. Drawing the rest from reference TRBV15 and TRBJ2-2, the complete variable domain is DAMVIQNPRYQVTQFGKPVTLSCSQTLNHNVMYWYQQKSSQAPKLLFHYYDKDFNNEADTPDNFQSRRPNTSFCFLDIRSPGLGDTAMYLCATSRQGITNTGELFFGEGSRLTVL.

The genes are TRBV19 and TRBJ2-7, with D uncertain. Germline V CDR1 and CDR2: LNHDA, SQIVND (reference sequence). Trimming left V 3 bases short and J 3 bases short, with 9 bases between. This CDR3 is 13 amino acids long. The DNA for the CDR3 is TGTGCCAGTAGTATCCACCTCAGCTACGAGCAGTACTTC. This encodes CASSIHLSYEQYF.

This clonotype was detected many times. The chain couples TRBV28 to TRBJ2-2; 12 bases agree with TRBD2. The V and J ends lost 6 bases and 3 bases, in that order; junction bases with no gene match: 5. The CDR3 has 16 amino acids. Germline CDR1 reads MDHEN; CDR2 reads SYDVKM. The CDR3: CASRLRLAGDTGELFF. The CDR3 DNA sequence: TGTGCCAGCAGACTTAGACTAGCGGGAGACACCGGGGAGCTGTTTTTT.

The rearrangement links TRBV20-1 to TRBJ2-5; the match to TRBD1 covers 8 bases. V lost 3 bases, J lost 4 bases, and 1 base stayed unmatched. The CDR3 spans 12 residues. Per the germline V gene, CDR1 is DFQATT and CDR2 is SNEGSKA (reference sequence). CDR3 sequence: CSASDRGETQYF. In DNA, the CDR3 is TGCAGTGCTAGCGACAGGGGAGAGACCCAGTACTTC.

This clonotype has at least ten counts. This sequence joins TRBV11-2 and TRBJ1-1; no definite D call. Per the germline V gene, CDR1 is SGHAT and CDR2 is FQNNGV. The CDR3 extends over 12 amino acids. V was pared by 8 bases and J by 7 bases, with 14 bases between. The CDR3 reads CASQIPWGEAFF. For the CDR3, the DNA is TGTGCCAGCCAGATCCCCTGGGGTGAAGCTTTCTTT.

This clonotype was seen more than once but under ten times. The rearrangement joins TRBV7-2 to TRBJ2-2; the D is unclear. This CDR3 contains 12 residues. Looked up from germline, CDR1 is SGHTA and CDR2 is FQGNSA. V was clipped by 5 bases and J by 6 bases, with 7 bases between them. CDR3 sequence (DNA): TGTGCCAGCAGCGACTCCTCCGGGGAGCTGTTTTTT. Protein sequence: CASSDSSGELFF.

The chain couples TRBV5-5 to TRBJ1-5, with D maybe TRBD1 (5 bases). The V and J ends lost 4 bases and 6 bases respectively, with 17 bases between them. From germline, CDR1 is SGHKS and CDR2 YYEKEE (reference sequence). CDR3 size: 15 residues. CDR3 sequence reads: CASSPFEGSGQPQHF. The CDR3 DNA reads as TGTGCCAGCAGCCCTTTCGAGGGGTCTGGTCAGCCCCAGCATTTT.

V is TRBV7-2 and J is TRBJ1-2, with D unresolved. This CDR3 has 14 amino acids. V was pared by 4 bases and J by 2 bases, with 11 bases between. The germline V gene encodes CDR1 SGHTA and CDR2 FQGNSA. The CDR3 loop reads CASSSDILNYGYTF. The CDR3 region has the DNA TGTGCCAGCAGCTCAGATATACTCAACTATGGCTACACCTTC.

This clonotype has a count of ten or more. The J gene is TRBJ2-7, the V gene TRBV28; 11 nucleotides match TRBD2. With V trimmed by 6 bases and J by 2 bases, 6 bases remained unmatched. The germline V gene has CDR1 MDHEN and CDR2 SYDVKM. The CDR3 runs to 15 residues. Written as DNA, the CDR3 is TGTGCCAGCAGAATTGGGACTAGCGGACCCTACGAGCAGTACTTC. Its protein product is CASRIGTSGPYEQYF.

Ten or more counts support this clonotype. V is TRBV5-1 and J is TRBJ1-1, with D possibly matching TRBD1 (5 bases). Trimming removed 0 bases at V and 2 bases at J, with 11 bases between. The V gene's germline CDR1 is SGHRS and CDR2 YFSETQ. The CDR3 has 15 residues. Written as DNA, the CDR3 is TGCGCCAGCAGCTTGGGGGGGGATCCTAACACTGAAGCTTTCTTT. This encodes CASSLGGDPNTEAFF.